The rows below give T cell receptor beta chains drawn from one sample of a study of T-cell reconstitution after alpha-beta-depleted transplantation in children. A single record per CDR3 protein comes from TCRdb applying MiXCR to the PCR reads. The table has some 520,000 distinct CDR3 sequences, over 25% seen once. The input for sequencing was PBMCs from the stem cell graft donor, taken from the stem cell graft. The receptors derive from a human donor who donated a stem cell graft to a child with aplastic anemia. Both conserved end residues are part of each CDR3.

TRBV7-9,CASSLPGHRIGGTQYF
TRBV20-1,CSARIPSATNEKLFF
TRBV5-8,CASSARLAGGPEFF
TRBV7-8,CASFNPGQTYEQYF
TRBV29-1,CSCSPGGWEQFF
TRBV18,CASSTMISNTGELFF
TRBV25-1,CASSESGSGANVLTF
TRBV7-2,CASSLTGERVYNEQFF
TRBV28,CASSLLAGVAGANVLTF
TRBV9,CASSGTSGLLNEQFF
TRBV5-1,CASNPLDRTEAFF
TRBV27,CASSLRGGMEQYF
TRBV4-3,CASSQVAQVFRNSPLHF
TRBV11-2,CASRPDTGGKAKNIQYF
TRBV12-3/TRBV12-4,CASSLTSGRDSEQFF